These 21 T cell receptor beta chains originate from one sample sequenced in a study of blood T cells in healthy people across ages. With a J-beta primer mix and a sample-barcoded 5' primer, a second PCR ran 7 to 11 cycles. TCRdb re-analysed the 5' RACE reads in MiXCR, keeping a single row per CDR3 protein. There are hundreds of thousands of distinct CDR3 sequences in the sample; over 20% occur only once, and around 3.4% lies in the top ten. Sequenced input: blood. These receptors were obtained from a man aged 65-85 years in good health.

For this clonotype: Since no conserved phenylalanine or tryptophan closes the CDR3, a read error is the likely cause. The V gene is TRBV12-3 or TRBV12-4, the J gene TRBJ2-7; no clear D. The CDR3 length is 13 residues. Trimming cost V 6 bases and J 0 bases, with 9 bases left between them. Written as DNA, the CDR3 is TGTGCCAGCAGGGCCGCGAGCTCCTACGAGCAGTACCTC. The encoded protein is CASRAASSYEQYL.

The V and J genes are TRBV20-1 and TRBJ2-5; D call uncertain. The DNA end is more similar to TRBJ2-1, so the J call may be wrong. The CDR3 contains 15 residues. The V gene's germline CDR1 is DFQATT and CDR2 SNEGSKA (reference sequence). The CDR3 sequence: CSASKGWEMINEQFF. CDR3 coding DNA: TGCAGTGCTTCAAAGGGCTGGGAAATGATCAATGAGCAGTTCTTC.

This clonotype was seen a few times. The chain employs TRBV12-3 or TRBV12-4 and TRBJ2-4, with 9 bases matching TRBD1. J lost 8 bases, V lost 7 bases, and 15 bases had no gene match. This CDR3 has 16 amino acids. CDR3 DNA sequence: TGTGCCAGCACCGGCGGACAGGGGAATAAGGTCGACATTCAGTACTTC. Its translation: CASTGGQGNKVDIQYF.

In its sample, this clonotype was seen a few times. The J gene is TRBJ1-2, the V gene TRBV5-6; D is ambiguous. CDR1 and CDR2 (germline): SGHDT, YYEEEE. The CDR3 consists of 14 residues. The ends were cut back, 4 bases at V and 4 bases at J, with 14 bases in the middle. CDR3 bases: TGTGCCAGCAGCCCCTCACGGGCGAGCTATGGCTACACCTTC. It specifies CASSPSRASYGYTF.

This sequence joins TRBV7-8 and TRBJ2-7; the match to TRBD2 covers 7 bases. V trimming: 4 bases; J trimming: 2 bases; junction bases outside the gene matches: 5. From germline, CDR1 is SGHVS and CDR2 FQNEAQ. CDR3 length: 14 residues. The DNA for the CDR3 is TGTGCCAGCAGCTCCCCGGGACTAACCTACGAGCAGTACTTC. The encoded protein is CASSSPGLTYEQYF.

The chain is built from TRBV4-1 and TRBJ2-5; D unresolved. Trimming removed 0 bases at V and 2 bases at J, with 10 bases between. The CDR3 has 15 amino acids. Per the germline V gene, CDR1 is MGHRA and CDR2 is YSYEKL. This CDR3 reads CASSQDRADQETQYF. CDR3 sequence (DNA): TGCGCCAGCAGCCAAGATCGGGCTGATCAAGAGACCCAGTACTTC.

The chain uses TRBV29-1 and TRBJ2-7; 8 bases are shared with TRBD1. This CDR3 has 13 residues. The germline gives CDR1 SQVTM, CDR2 ANQGSEA. V shed 4 bases and J 5 bases; nucleotides not matched to a gene: 7. Here the CDR3 reads CSVGKDRAHEQYF. As DNA, the CDR3 is TGCAGCGTTGGAAAGGACAGGGCACACGAGCAGTACTTC.

This clonotype was detected a few times. One end of the junction varies from germline; a read error may be responsible. The gene calls are TRBV20-1 and TRBJ2-2, with D unresolved. Germline V gene sequence: CDR1 DFQATT, CDR2 SNEGSKA (reference sequence). The CDR3 totals 14 residues. CDR3 nucleotides: TGCAGCGCTAGAGATCATCCTAACACCGGGGAGCTGTTTTTT. This codes for CSARDHPNTGELFF.

There are many counts of this clonotype. The chain couples TRBV28 to TRBJ2-7; 14 positions agree with TRBD2. Germline V gives CDR1 MDHEN, CDR2 SYDVKM. The CDR3 has 16 residues. V trimming: 5 bases; J trimming: 6 bases; junction bases outside the gene matches: 9. CDR3 in DNA: TGTGCCAGCAGTCCAACCGGGACTAGCGGGAGTCGCGAGCAGTACTTC. Translation: CASSPTGTSGSREQYF.

This clonotype was observed a few times. The CDR3 protein is CSAQKDRVSQPQHF. CDR3 sequence (DNA): TGCAGTGCTCAGAAGGACAGGGTGAGTCAGCCCCAGCATTTT. The rearrangement uses TRBV20-1 and TRBJ1-5, with TRBD1 matching 8 bases. The CDR3 spans 14 residues. Germline V gene data show CDR1 as DFQATT and CDR2 as SNEGSKA (reference sequence). The junction had 9 bases not matched to a gene; V was cut back by 5 bases and J by 6 bases.

The chain links TRBV7-3 to TRBJ2-5; a possible D gene is TRBD1 (6 bases). The CDR3 sequence is 15 residues long. V was trimmed by 5 bases and J by 5 bases, leaving 18 bases between them. The germline CDR1 and CDR2 sequences are SGHTA and FQGTGA. The CDR3 DNA follows: TGTGCCAGCAGCCCCGGACTCCAGGGGATGGAGACCCAGTACTTC. It encodes CASSPGLQGMETQYF.

The chain carries TRBV3-1 and TRBJ2-7; D unclear. V shed 3 bases and J shed 0 bases, with 15 bases lying between them. Germline CDR1 reads LGHDT; CDR2 reads YNNKEL (reference sequence). This CDR3 has 16 residues. The CDR3 DNA sequence: TGTGCCAGCAGCCACTCCCTCGGCCGAGCCTCCTACGAGCAGTACTTC. As protein: CASSHSLGRASYEQYF.

J is TRBJ2-3 and V is TRBV5-1, with 14 bases identical to TRBD2. This CDR3 is 17 amino acids long. J gave up 1 base and V 4 bases, and 5 bases lay outside the gene matches. The germline V gene has CDR1 SGHRS and CDR2 YFSETQ. This CDR3 is CASSPGTSGRGTDTQYF. As DNA, the CDR3 is TGCGCCAGCAGCCCGGGGACTAGCGGGAGAGGCACAGATACGCAGTATTTT.

This clonotype was seen a few times. The genes are TRBV29-1 and TRBJ2-5; unclear D gene. This CDR3 comprises 13 residues. V was clipped by 4 bases and J by 5 bases, with 14 bases between them. Germline V CDR1 and CDR2: SQVTM, ANQGSEA. CDR3 protein: CSVGTGNLETQYF. The CDR3 region has the DNA TGCAGCGTTGGCACGGGCAACCTGGAGACCCAGTACTTC. The full variable domain, with the rest looked up from reference TRBV29-1 and TRBJ2-5, is SAVISQKPSRDICQRGTSLTIQCQVDSQVTMMFWYRQQPGQSLTLIATANQGSEATYESGFVIDKFPISRPNLTFSTLTVSNMSPEDSSIYLCSVGTGNLETQYFGPGTRLLVL.

This clonotype occurred a few times. This chain links TRBV28 with TRBJ1-2; D remains unclear. V lost 6 bases and J lost 4, with 12 bases in between. Germline CDR1 MDHEN, CDR2 SYDVKM. The CDR3 is made up of 13 amino acids. CDR3 residues: CASSRGRVYGYTF. The CDR3 coding sequence is TGTGCCAGCAGCCGCGGGAGGGTCTATGGCTACACCTTC.

This clonotype has only a few counts. The chain employs TRBV20-1 and TRBJ2-5; D is uncertain. This CDR3 has 14 amino acids. Germline V gene sequence: CDR1 DFQATT, CDR2 SNEGSKA (reference sequence). Trimming took off 0 bases at V and 2 bases at J, with 10 bases between the two ends. The DNA for the CDR3 is TGCAGTGCTAGAGATTTGGGATGGCAAGAGACCCAGTACTTC. Translated, it gives CSARDLGWQETQYF.

The V gene is TRBV12-3 or TRBV12-4, the J gene TRBJ2-3; D is uncertain. The V gene lost 5 bases and the J gene lost 2 bases, with 11 bases spanning the gap. The CDR3 has 14 amino acids. The CDR3 coding sequence is TGTGCCAGCAGTCCCGACGGGCCCACAGATACGCAGTATTTT. Protein: CASSPDGPTDTQYF.

The gene calls are TRBV3-1 and TRBJ2-3; D might be TRBD2 (6 bases). V was trimmed by 4 bases and J by 1 base, leaving 18 bases between them. This CDR3 is built from 17 residues. CDR1 is LGHDT, CDR2 YNNKEL, per germline (reference sequence). The CDR3 loop is CASSLSGTGTGTDTQYF. DNA for the CDR3: TGTGCCAGCAGCCTCTCCGGGACTGGCACGGGCACAGATACGCAGTATTTT.

This clonotype was observed a handful of times. The chain has TRBV20-1 and TRBJ2-2; D unclear. CDR3 length equals 13 residues. Per germline, CDR1 DFQATT and CDR2 SNEGSKA (reference sequence). CDR3: CRAASGREGELFF. The CDR3 nucleotides are TGCAGGGCCGCCAGTGGAAGGGAAGGGGAGCTGTTTTTT.

In regard to this clonotype: Germline and junction disagree at one end, which may indicate a read error. The chain links TRBV10-3 to TRBJ1-6; 7 nucleotides match TRBD1. The CDR3 runs to 15 residues. The germline V gene has CDR1 ENHRY and CDR2 SYGVKD. CDR3 nucleotides: TGTGCCATCAGTGAAGTCGAGGGGGCAGAGTCACTCCTCCACTTT. Its protein is CAISEVEGAESLLHF.

The J gene is TRBJ2-3, the V gene TRBV28, with D perhaps TRBD1 (6 bases). The germline gives CDR1 MDHEN, CDR2 SYDVKM. CDR3 length: 16 residues. The ends were cut back, 4 bases at V and 3 bases at J, with 17 bases in the middle. Here the CDR3 DNA reads TGTGCCAGCAGTTCCGCCACAGGGTGGTTTACAGATACGCAGTATTTT. It translates to CASSSATGWFTDTQYF.